Below are 32 T cell receptor beta chains sequenced from a single sample in a study of early stage breast cancer tumors. Assay: immunoSEQ multiplex PCR; the TCRdb copy retains only in-frame clones and omits some. The repertoire has 30,000 or so clones, around 70% of them found once; the top ten carry approximately 35%. The sequenced sample was blood. The receptor source for this set is a person aged 45 to 59 with breast cancer.

V gene TRBV10-3 combines with J gene TRBJ2-7, with D perhaps matching TRBD2 (6 bases). Between the trimmed V and J ends, which lost 6 bases and 1 base, there was a span of 13 bases. This CDR3 spans 14 amino acids. The germline gives CDR1 ENHRY, CDR2 SYGVKD. CDR3 bases: TGTGCCATCAGGAAGGTGGAGGGGTCCTACGAGCAGTACTTC. Its protein product is CAIRKVEGSYEQYF.

The chain links TRBV4-1 to TRBJ1-1; D possibly corresponds to TRBD1 (5 bases). This CDR3 region has 15 residues. V lost 4 bases and J lost 2, with 14 bases in between. Germline-derived CDR1 and CDR2 are MGHRA and YSYEKL. The DNA for the CDR3 is TGCGCCAGCAGCCCCCCAGGACACCTAAACACTGAAGCTTTCTTT. Amino acids: CASSPPGHLNTEAFF.

The V and J genes are TRBV7-9 and TRBJ2-7; TRBD1 agrees at 9 bases. This CDR3 has 14 residues. Germline V gene data show CDR1 as SEHNR and CDR2 as FQNEAQ (reference sequence). The V gene end was trimmed by 5 bases and the J gene end by 3 bases; junction bases not matched to a gene: 5. For the CDR3, the DNA is TGTGCCAGCAGCCCTCCGGGACAGGGCTACGAGCAGTACTTC. Translation gives CASSPPGQGYEQYF. Complete variable domain (other parts from reference TRBV7-9 and TRBJ2-7): DTGVSQNPRHKITKRGQNVTFRCDPISEHNRLYWYRQTLGQGPEFLTYFQNEAQLEKSRLLSDRFSAERPKGSFSTLEIQRTEQGDSAMYLCASSPPGQGYEQYFGPGTRLTVT.

This sequence joins TRBV27 and TRBJ1-2, with D unclear. The CDR3 totals 15 residues. Germline lookup yields CDR1 MNHEY and CDR2 SMNVEV (reference sequence). The V and J ends lost 5 bases and 0 bases respectively, with 13 bases between them. In nucleotides, the CDR3 is TGTGCCAGCAGTCGAACCTCCGAAGCTAACTATGGCTACACCTTC. Its protein product is CASSRTSEANYGYTF.

Ten or more counts support this clone. V gene TRBV10-1 combines with J gene TRBJ2-5; D gene unclear. The V end was cut by 5 bases, the J end by 3 bases, with 10 bases between. The germline CDR1 and CDR2 sequences are WNHNN and SYGVQD (reference sequence). This CDR3 is 13 amino acids long. CDR3 nucleotides: TGCGCCAGCAGTCAAGTGGGAAAAGAGACCCAGTACTTC. Residues: CASSQVGKETQYF.

The rearrangement uses TRBV5-6 and TRBJ1-2; no clear D gene. The germline V gene has CDR1 SGHDT and CDR2 YYEEEE. V was trimmed by 0 bases and J by 4 bases, leaving 10 bases between them. The CDR3 length is 14 residues. DNA of the CDR3: TGTGCCAGCAGCTTGGACGTTGTCGGCTATGGCTACACCTTC. This sequence encodes CASSLDVVGYGYTF.

The chain links TRBV9 to TRBJ1-5; 8 nucleotides agree with TRBD1. The CDR3 is 14 amino acids. V shed 3 bases and J 6 bases; nucleotides not matched to a gene: 5. From germline, CDR1 is SGDLS and CDR2 YYNGEE. The CDR3 DNA sequence: TGTGCCAGCAGCGCGACAGGGGACTCTCAGCCCCAGCATTTT. Translated, it gives CASSATGDSQPQHF.

The chain is built from TRBV19 and TRBJ2-7; D may be TRBD1 (6 bases). This CDR3 comprises 12 residues. Germline V CDR1 and CDR2: LNHDA, SQIVND (reference sequence). Trimming pared 9 bases from V and 2 bases from J, leaving 11 bases between. The CDR3 region has the DNA TGTGCCAGCGGAACAGGGCCCTACGAGCAGTACTTC. Translating gives CASGTGPYEQYF.

With respect to this clone: This specimen includes other DNA sequences encoding the same CDR3. This rearrangement joins TRBV18 to TRBJ2-5; 7 nucleotides match TRBD1. The V gene end was trimmed by 3 bases and the J gene end by 2 bases; junction bases not matched to a gene: 3. Germline V gene data show CDR1 as KGHSH and CDR2 as LQKENI. The CDR3 totals 14 residues. DNA for the CDR3: TGTGCCAGCTCACCTGGGACAGAGCAAGAGACCCAGTACTTC. Its translation is CASSPGTEQETQYF.

This clone appeared once. J is TRBJ1-1 and V is TRBV5-6; D call uncertain. V was pared by 5 bases and J by 8 bases, with 7 bases between. The CDR3 runs to 10 residues. Looked up from germline, CDR1 is SGHDT and CDR2 is YYEEEE. The DNA of the CDR3 is TGTGCCAGCAGACTCAGAGAAGCTTTCTTT. It codes for CASRLREAFF.

This clone was observed a handful of times. The chain combines TRBV19 with TRBJ2-3; possibly TRBD2 for D (5 bases). CDR3 size: 17 residues. The germline gives CDR1 LNHDA, CDR2 SQIVND (reference sequence). The ends were cut back, 4 bases at V and 5 bases at J, with 22 bases in the middle. CDR3 region: CASSKPTFGSGEDTQYF. In DNA form, the CDR3 reads TGTGCCAGTAGTAAACCCACTTTTGGGAGTGGTGAAGATACGCAGTATTTT.

The chain is built from TRBV7-9 and TRBJ2-7; possibly TRBD2 for D (5 bases). V lost 5 bases and J lost 3, with 17 bases in between. The CDR3 extends over 15 amino acids. The V gene's germline CDR1 is SEHNR and CDR2 FQNEAQ (reference sequence). For the CDR3, the DNA is TGTGCCAGCAGCCCTGACTACCTTACTGTCTACGAGCAGTACTTC. It encodes CASSPDYLTVYEQYF.

J is TRBJ2-5 and V is TRBV7-9, with D possibly being TRBD2 (5 bases). Germline V CDR1 and CDR2: SEHNR, FQNEAQ (reference sequence). V lost 4 bases to trimming and J lost 7 bases, with 13 bases between them. The CDR3 spans 13 residues. The CDR3 DNA follows: TGTGCCAGCAGCTCGGACTTGTGGGTGACCCAGTACTTC. It specifies CASSSDLWVTQYF.

With respect to this clone: At the DNA level, this CDR3 is encoded by other sequences in the same sample as well. The chain couples TRBV7-2 to TRBJ2-3, with a tentative D call TRBD2 (5 bases). From germline, CDR1 is SGHTA and CDR2 FQGNSA. This CDR3 is built from 17 residues. V lost 3 bases and J 0 bases, leaving 16 bases between the germline ends. The CDR3 here is CASSFSPSGISTDTQYF. CDR3 sequence (DNA): TGTGCCAGCAGCTTCTCCCCATCGGGGATCAGCACAGATACGCAGTATTTT. Full variable domain (missing parts from reference TRBV7-2 and TRBJ2-3): GAGVSQSPSNKVTEKGKDVELRCDPISGHTALYWYRQSLGQGLEFLIYFQGNSAPDKSGLPSDRFSAERTGGSVSTLTIQRTQQEDSAVYLCASSFSPSGISTDTQYFGPGTRLTVL.

The chain uses TRBV27 and TRBJ2-5, with a possible D match to TRBD1 (6 bases). The V gene's germline CDR1 is MNHEY and CDR2 SMNVEV (reference sequence). This CDR3 comprises 15 residues. Trimming removed 6 bases at V and 4 bases at J, with 18 bases between. CDR3 sequence: CASRPSGAGRETQYF. The CDR3 DNA reads as TGTGCCAGCAGACCCTCAGGGGCAGGGCGAGAGACCCAGTACTTC.

The chain joins TRBV2 to TRBJ2-3, with D unresolved. The CDR3 runs 14 residues. Germline V CDR1 and CDR2: SNHLY, FYNNEI. Trimming removed 4 bases at V and 6 bases at J, with 14 bases between. This CDR3 reads CASSVDSPPDTQYF. CDR3 coding DNA: TGTGCCAGCAGTGTCGACTCCCCGCCGGATACGCAGTATTTT. Full variable domain (remainder filled in from reference TRBV2 and TRBJ2-3): EPEVTQTPSHQVTQMGQEVILRCVPISNHLYFYWYRQILGQKVEFLVSFYNNEISEKSEIFDDQFSVERPDGSNFTLKIRSTKLEDSAMYFCASSVDSPPDTQYFGPGTRLTVL.

Details on this clone: Other DNA variants within this sample encode the same CDR3. The chain couples TRBV9 to TRBJ2-7; D possibly corresponds to TRBD2 (5 bases). The CDR3 has 14 residues. The ends were cut back, 0 bases at V and 5 bases at J, with 12 bases in the middle. Germline V lookup: CDR1 SGDLS, CDR2 YYNGEE. The DNA for the CDR3 is TGTGCCAGCAGCGTAGAAGCTAGCCCCCACGAGCAGTACTTC. This gives the protein CASSVEASPHEQYF.

The chain has TRBV7-9 and TRBJ1-4; 8 positions agree with TRBD1. CDR1 and CDR2 from the germline V gene are SEHNR and FQNEAQ (reference sequence). The CDR3 contains 18 residues. Trimming removed 2 bases from V and 4 bases from J; junction bases left unmatched: 12. The CDR3 DNA reads TGTGCCAGCAGCTTAAGGGCGGCAGGGGGCAAGGGTAATGAAAAACTGTTTTTT. Encoded protein: CASSLRAAGGKGNEKLFF.

This chain uses TRBV21-1 with TRBJ2-7; TRBD1 was called by the table and not checked on the DNA. TRBV21-1 constitutes a pseudogene. The CDR3 runs to 15 residues. CDR3 bases: TGTGCCAGCAGCTCTGTTCCGGGACAGGGGGGCGAGCAGTACTTC. Its protein product is CASSSVPGQGGEQYF.

V is TRBV2 and J is TRBJ2-1; D possibly corresponds to TRBD1 (5 bases). The CDR3 is 17 amino acids. Looked up from germline, CDR1 is SNHLY and CDR2 is FYNNEI. The V and J ends lost 6 bases and 0 bases respectively, with 18 bases between them. The CDR3 DNA sequence: TGTGCCAGCAGGTATACAGTGGTTGACAGCTCCTACAATGAGCAGTTCTTC. It yields the protein CASRYTVVDSSYNEQFF.

The rearrangement links TRBV7-2 to TRBJ1-1, with D unclear. V was trimmed by 3 bases and J by 6 bases, leaving 11 bases between them. The germline V gene encodes CDR1 SGHTA and CDR2 FQGNSA. The CDR3 consists of 13 residues. The CDR3 sequence is CASSFLSASEAFF. CDR3 coding DNA: TGTGCCAGCAGCTTTTTGTCGGCGTCTGAAGCTTTCTTT.

The chain combines TRBV7-2 with TRBJ1-2; 9 bases agree with TRBD1. Germline assignment: CDR1 SGHTA and CDR2 FQGNSA. The CDR3 spans 17 residues. Trimming at V came to 5 bases and at J to 7 bases, leaving 17 bases not matched to a gene. The CDR3 region has the DNA TGTGCCAGCAGCCTAGTAGGTCCCGGGACAGGGCAAGCTGGCTACACCTTC. Protein sequence: CASSLVGPGTGQAGYTF.

In DNA, the CDR3 is TGTGCCAGCAGTTACTCGAAAGCGCCTGGCTGGGAGCAGTACTTC. Protein product: CASSYSKAPGWEQYF. The V call is TRBV6-5, the J call TRBJ2-7; no clear D. Germline values: CDR1 MNHEY, CDR2 SVGAGI. The V end lost 0 bases, the J end lost 7 bases, and 16 bases lay between the germline ends. CDR3 length equals 15 residues.

The CDR3 is CASSQERGLSYEQYF. CDR3 nucleotides: TGCGCCAGCAGCCAAGAGCGGGGTCTCTCCTACGAGCAGTACTTC. V is TRBV4-1 and J is TRBJ2-7, with a weak D call TRBD2 (6 bases). V was trimmed by 0 bases and J by 0 bases, leaving 9 bases between them. CDR3 size: 15 residues. Per the germline V gene, CDR1 is MGHRA and CDR2 is YSYEKL.

The chain couples TRBV7-3 to TRBJ2-1; TRBD2 agrees at 9 bases. The CDR3 length is 15 residues. Per the germline V gene, CDR1 is SGHTA and CDR2 is FQGTGA. V lost 5 bases, J lost 6 bases, and 8 bases stayed unmatched. The DNA of the CDR3 is TGTGCCAGCAGCCGACTAGCGGCGGGGACCAATGAGCAGTTCTTC. Residues: CASSRLAAGTNEQFF.

The rearrangement links TRBV6-5 to TRBJ1-1; D uncertain. Trimming took 2 bases from V and 8 from J, leaving 18 bases between them. Germline values: CDR1 MNHEY, CDR2 SVGAGI. The CDR3 is made up of 15 amino acids. CDR3 sequence: CASSYGDDLYLEAFF. Written as DNA, the CDR3 is TGTGCCAGCAGTTACGGAGACGACTTATACTTAGAAGCTTTCTTT.

This chain uses TRBV7-2 with TRBJ2-5; D perhaps matches TRBD1 (6 bases). CDR1 SGHTA and CDR2 FQGNSA come from the germline V gene. The germline V and J ends were trimmed by 1 base and 4 bases, with 13 bases remaining between them. The CDR3 has 15 residues. CDR3 sequence: CASSLGTEGRETQYF. DNA of the CDR3: TGTGCCAGCAGCTTAGGGACAGAAGGAAGAGAGACCCAGTACTTC.

The genes are TRBV4-1 and TRBJ2-3; TRBD2 might be the D (6 bases). This CDR3 contains 16 residues. Trimming took off 0 bases at V and 2 bases at J, with 12 bases between the two ends. Per the germline V gene, CDR1 is MGHRA and CDR2 is YSYEKL. CDR3 region: CASSQEKLANTDTQYF. The CDR3 bases are TGCGCCAGCAGCCAAGAAAAACTAGCCAACACAGATACGCAGTATTTT.

The J gene is TRBJ1-2, the V gene TRBV6-5, with D possibly matching TRBD1 (6 bases). V was cut by 6 bases and J by 2 bases, with 10 bases left in between. Germline-derived CDR1 and CDR2 are MNHEY and SVGAGI. The CDR3 extends over 13 amino acids. CDR3 sequence reads: CASRQDSNYGYTF. The CDR3 DNA sequence: TGTGCCAGCAGGCAGGACAGCAACTATGGCTACACCTTC.

V is TRBV2 and J is TRBJ1-1, with 10 bases identical to TRBD1. The CDR3 consists of 16 residues. CDR1 and CDR2 (germline): SNHLY, FYNNEI. The junction had 8 bases not matched to a gene; V was cut back by 4 bases and J by 3 bases. In DNA, the CDR3 is TGTGCCAGCAGTGTAAGCCGGGACAGGGGTTACACTGAAGCTTTCTTT. As protein: CASSVSRDRGYTEAFF.

This sequence joins TRBV5-6 and TRBJ2-5; 8 bases are shared with TRBD2. The CDR3 runs to 15 residues. The V gene end was trimmed by 3 bases and the J gene end by 4 bases; junction bases not matched to a gene: 8. Germline loops: CDR1 SGHDT, CDR2 YYEEEE. The chain's CDR3 is CASSSPGGLAETQYF. The CDR3 DNA reads TGTGCCAGCAGCTCCCCTGGTGGACTAGCAGAGACCCAGTACTTC.

The gene calls are TRBV4-1 and TRBJ2-1, with D perhaps matching TRBD2 (6 bases). The CDR3 is 15 residues long. The V gene lost 5 bases and the J gene lost 0 bases, with 11 bases spanning the gap. Per germline, CDR1 MGHRA and CDR2 YSYEKL. The CDR3 here is CASSGGENSYNEQFF. The CDR3 nucleotides read TGCGCCAGCAGCGGCGGGGAGAACTCCTACAATGAGCAGTTCTTC.